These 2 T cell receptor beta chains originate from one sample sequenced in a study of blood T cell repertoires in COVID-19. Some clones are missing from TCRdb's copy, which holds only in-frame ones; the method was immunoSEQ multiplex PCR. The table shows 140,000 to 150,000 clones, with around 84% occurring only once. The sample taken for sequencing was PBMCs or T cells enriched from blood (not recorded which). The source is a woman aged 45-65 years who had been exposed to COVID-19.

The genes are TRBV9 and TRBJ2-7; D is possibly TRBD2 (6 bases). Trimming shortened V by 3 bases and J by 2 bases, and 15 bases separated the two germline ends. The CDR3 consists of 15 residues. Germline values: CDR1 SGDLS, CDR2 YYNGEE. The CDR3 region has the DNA TGTGCCAGCAGCGCTAGCCGGGACTCGACCTACGAGCAGTACTTC. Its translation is CASSASRDSTYEQYF.

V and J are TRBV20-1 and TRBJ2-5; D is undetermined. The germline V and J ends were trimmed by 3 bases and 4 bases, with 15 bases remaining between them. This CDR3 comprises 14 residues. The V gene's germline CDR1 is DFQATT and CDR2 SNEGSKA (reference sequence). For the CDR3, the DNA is TGCAGTGCTAGTCCGATTTGGGCCCCAGAGACCCAGTACTTC. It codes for CSASPIWAPETQYF.